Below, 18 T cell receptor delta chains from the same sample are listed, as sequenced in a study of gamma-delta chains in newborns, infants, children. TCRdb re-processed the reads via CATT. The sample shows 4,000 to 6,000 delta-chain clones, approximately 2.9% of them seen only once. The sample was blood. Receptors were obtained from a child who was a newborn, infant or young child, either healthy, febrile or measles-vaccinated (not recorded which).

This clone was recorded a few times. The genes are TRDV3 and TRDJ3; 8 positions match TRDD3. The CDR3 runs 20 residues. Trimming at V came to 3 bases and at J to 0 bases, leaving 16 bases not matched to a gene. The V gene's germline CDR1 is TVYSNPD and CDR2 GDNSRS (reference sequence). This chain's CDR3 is CALLAPTGGPCSWDTRQMFF. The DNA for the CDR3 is TGTGCCTTGCTTGCGCCTACTGGGGGCCCTTGCTCCTGGGACACCCGACAGATGTTTTTC.

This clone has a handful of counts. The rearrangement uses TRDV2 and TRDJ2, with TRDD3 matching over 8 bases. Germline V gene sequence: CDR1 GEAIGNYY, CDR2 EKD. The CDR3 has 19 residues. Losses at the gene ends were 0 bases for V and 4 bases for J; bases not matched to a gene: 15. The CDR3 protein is CACDTVTTSGGPKTAQLFF. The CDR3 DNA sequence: TGTGCCTGTGACACCGTAACCACATCTGGGGGACCTAAGACAGCACAACTCTTCTTT.

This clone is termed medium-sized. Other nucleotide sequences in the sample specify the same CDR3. The CDR3, as DNA: TGTGCCTGTGACACTGGGGGATACGATAAACTCATCTTT. It specifies CACDTGGYDKLIF. The J gene is TRDJ1, the V gene TRDV2; 9 bases map to TRDD3. CDR1 and CDR2 (germline): GEAIGNYY, EKD. J gave up 4 bases and V 1 base, and 0 bases lay outside the gene matches. CDR3 size: 13 residues.

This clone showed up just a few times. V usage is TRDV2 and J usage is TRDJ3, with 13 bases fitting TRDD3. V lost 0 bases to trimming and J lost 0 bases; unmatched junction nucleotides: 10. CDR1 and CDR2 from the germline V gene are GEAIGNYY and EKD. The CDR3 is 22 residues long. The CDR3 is CACDTITTGGYASSWDTRQMFF. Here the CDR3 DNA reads TGTGCCTGTGACACCATAACTACTGGGGGATACGCGAGCTCCTGGGACACCCGACAGATGTTTTTC.

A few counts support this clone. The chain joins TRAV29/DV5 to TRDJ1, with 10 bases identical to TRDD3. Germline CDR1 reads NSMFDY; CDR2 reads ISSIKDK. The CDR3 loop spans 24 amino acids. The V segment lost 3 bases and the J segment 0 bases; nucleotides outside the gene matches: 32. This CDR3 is CAAIPTQGWGIASSPKVNTDKLIF. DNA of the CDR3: TGTGCAGCAATCCCTACGCAGGGCTGGGGGATAGCGTCCTCACCTAAAGTCAACACCGATAAACTCATCTTT. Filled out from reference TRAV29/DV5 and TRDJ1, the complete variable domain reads DQQVKQNSPSLSVQEGRISILNCDYTNSMFDYFLWYKKYPAEGPTFLISISSIKDKNEDGRFTVFLNKSAKHLSLHIVPSQPGDSAVYFCAAIPTQGWGIASSPKVNTDKLIFGKGTRVTVEP.

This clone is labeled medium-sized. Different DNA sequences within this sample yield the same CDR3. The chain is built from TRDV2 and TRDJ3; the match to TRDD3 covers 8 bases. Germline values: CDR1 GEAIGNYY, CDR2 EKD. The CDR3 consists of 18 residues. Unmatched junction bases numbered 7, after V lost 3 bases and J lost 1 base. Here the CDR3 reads CACDEAGDTSWDTRQMFF. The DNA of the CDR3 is TGTGCCTGTGACGAAGCTGGGGATACTTCCTGGGACACCCGACAGATGTTTTTC.

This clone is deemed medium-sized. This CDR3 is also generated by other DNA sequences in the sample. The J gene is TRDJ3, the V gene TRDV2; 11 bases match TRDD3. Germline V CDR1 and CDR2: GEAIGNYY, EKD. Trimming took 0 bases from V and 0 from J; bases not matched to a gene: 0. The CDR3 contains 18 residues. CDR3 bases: TGTGCCTGTGACACCACTGGGGGATACTCCTGGGACACCCGACAGATGTTTTTC. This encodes CACDTTGGYSWDTRQMFF.

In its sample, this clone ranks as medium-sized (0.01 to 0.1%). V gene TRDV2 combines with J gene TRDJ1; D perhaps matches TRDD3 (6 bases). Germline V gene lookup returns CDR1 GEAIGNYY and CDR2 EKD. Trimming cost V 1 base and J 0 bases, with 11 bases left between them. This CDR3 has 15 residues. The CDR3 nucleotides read TGTGCCTGTGACACACCCGGGGGAGACACCGATAAACTCATCTTT. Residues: CACDTPGGDTDKLIF.

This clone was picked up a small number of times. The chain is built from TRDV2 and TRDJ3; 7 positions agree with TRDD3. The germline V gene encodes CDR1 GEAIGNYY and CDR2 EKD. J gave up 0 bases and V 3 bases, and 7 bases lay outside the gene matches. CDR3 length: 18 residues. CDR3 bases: TGTGCCTGTGACCGCTGGGGGCTCAACTCCTGGGACACCCGACAGATGTTTTTC. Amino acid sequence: CACDRWGLNSWDTRQMFF.

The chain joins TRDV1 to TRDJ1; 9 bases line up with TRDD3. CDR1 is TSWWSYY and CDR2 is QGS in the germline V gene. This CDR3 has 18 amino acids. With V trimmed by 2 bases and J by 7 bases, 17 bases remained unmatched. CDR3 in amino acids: CALGERAYSRLGDLKLIF. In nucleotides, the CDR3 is TGTGCTCTTGGGGAAAGGGCCTACTCTCGACTGGGGGACCTTAAACTCATCTTT.

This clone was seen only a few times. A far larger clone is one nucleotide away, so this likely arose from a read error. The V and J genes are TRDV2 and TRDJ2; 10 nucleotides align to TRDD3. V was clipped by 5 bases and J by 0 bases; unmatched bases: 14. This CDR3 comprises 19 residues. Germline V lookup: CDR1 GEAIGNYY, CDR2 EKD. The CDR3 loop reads CACGPLNTGGSPLTAQLFF. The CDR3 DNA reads TGTGCCTGTGGTCCCCTTAATACTGGGGGATCTCCTTTGACAGCACAACTCTTCTTT.

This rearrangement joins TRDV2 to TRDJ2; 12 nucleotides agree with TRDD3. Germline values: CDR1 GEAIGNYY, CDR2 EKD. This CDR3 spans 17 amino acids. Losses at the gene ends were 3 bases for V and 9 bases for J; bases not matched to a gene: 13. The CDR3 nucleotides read TGTGCCTGTGACGCCCTACTGGGGGATACAGGAACATCACAACTCTTCTTT. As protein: CACDALLGDTGTSQLFF.

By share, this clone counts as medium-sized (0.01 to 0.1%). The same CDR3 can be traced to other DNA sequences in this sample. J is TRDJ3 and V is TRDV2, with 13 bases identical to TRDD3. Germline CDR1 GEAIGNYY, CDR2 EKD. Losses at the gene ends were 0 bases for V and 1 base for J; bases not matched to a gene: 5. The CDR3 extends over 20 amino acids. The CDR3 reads CACDTVLGDTRSWDTRQMFF. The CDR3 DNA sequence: TGTGCCTGTGACACCGTACTGGGGGATACGCGGTCCTGGGACACCCGACAGATGTTTTTC.

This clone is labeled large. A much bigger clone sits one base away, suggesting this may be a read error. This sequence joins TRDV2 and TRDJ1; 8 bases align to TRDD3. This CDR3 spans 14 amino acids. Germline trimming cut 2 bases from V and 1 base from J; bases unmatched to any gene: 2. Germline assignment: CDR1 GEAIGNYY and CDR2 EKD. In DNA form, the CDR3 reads TGTGCCTGTGACATACTGGGGGTCACCGATAAACTCATCTTT. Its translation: CACDILGVTDKLIF.

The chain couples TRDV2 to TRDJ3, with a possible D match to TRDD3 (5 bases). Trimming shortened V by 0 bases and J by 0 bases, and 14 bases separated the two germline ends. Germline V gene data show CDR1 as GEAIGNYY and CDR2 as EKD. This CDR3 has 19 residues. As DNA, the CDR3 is TGTGCCTGTGACACCGCGGGGACGCTGAGCTCCTGGGACACCCGACAGATGTTTTTC. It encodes CACDTAGTLSSWDTRQMFF.

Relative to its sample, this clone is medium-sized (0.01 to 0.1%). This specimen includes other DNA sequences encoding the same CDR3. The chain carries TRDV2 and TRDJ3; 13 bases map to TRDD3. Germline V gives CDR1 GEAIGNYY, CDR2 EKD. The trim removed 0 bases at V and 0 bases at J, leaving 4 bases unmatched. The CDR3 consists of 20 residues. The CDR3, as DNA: TGTGCCTGTGACACCGTACTGGGGGATACGCGCTCCTGGGACACCCGACAGATGTTTTTC. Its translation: CACDTVLGDTRSWDTRQMFF.

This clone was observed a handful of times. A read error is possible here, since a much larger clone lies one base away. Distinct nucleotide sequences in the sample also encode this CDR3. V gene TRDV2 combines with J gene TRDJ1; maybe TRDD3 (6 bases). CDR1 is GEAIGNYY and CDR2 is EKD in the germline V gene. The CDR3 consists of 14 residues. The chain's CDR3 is CACDLTGRTDKLIF. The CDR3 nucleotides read TGCGCCTGTGACCTCACTGGGCGAACCGATAAACTCATCTTT.

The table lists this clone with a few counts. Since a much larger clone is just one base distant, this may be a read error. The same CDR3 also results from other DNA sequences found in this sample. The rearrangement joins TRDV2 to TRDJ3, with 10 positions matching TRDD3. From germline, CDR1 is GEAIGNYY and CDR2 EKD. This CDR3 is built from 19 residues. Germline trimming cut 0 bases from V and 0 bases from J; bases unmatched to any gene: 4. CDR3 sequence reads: CACDTVLGDSSWDTRQMFF. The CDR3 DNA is TGTGCCTGTGACACCGTTCTGGGGGATAGCTCCTGGGACACCCGACAGATGTTTTTC.